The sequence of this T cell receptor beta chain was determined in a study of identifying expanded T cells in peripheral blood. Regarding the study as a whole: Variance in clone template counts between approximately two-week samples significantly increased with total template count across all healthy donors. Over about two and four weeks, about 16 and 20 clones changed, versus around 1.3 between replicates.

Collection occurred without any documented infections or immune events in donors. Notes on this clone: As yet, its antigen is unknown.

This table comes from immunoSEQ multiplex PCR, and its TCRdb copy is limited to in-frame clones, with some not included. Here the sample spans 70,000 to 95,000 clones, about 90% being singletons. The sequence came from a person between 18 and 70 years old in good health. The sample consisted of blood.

CDR3 region: CSVGGRQGSVNYGYTF. The DNA of the CDR3 is TGCAGCGTTGGGGGTAGACAGGGCTCAGTTAACTATGGCTACACCTTC. The chain links TRBV29-1 to TRBJ1-2; TRBD1 agrees at 7 bases. The CDR3 sequence is 16 residues long. The germline CDR1 and CDR2 sequences are SQVTM and ANQGSEA. Germline trimming cut 4 bases from V and 1 base from J; bases unmatched to any gene: 12. The variable domain in full, completed from reference TRBV29-1 and TRBJ1-2, reads SAVISQKPSRDICQRGTSLTIQCQVDSQVTMMFWYRQQPGQSLTLIATANQGSEATYESGFVIDKFPISRPNLTFSTLTVSNMSPEDSSIYLCSVGGRQGSVNYGYTFGSGTRLTVV.